These T cell receptor beta chains were read from a single sample in a study of identical twins. TCRdb ran MiXCR on the 5' RACE reads and lists one entry per CDR3 protein. This table holds around 1.7 million distinct CDR3 sequences, roughly 35% found once. Sequenced: cord blood. These receptors came from a newborn girl in good health. Each CDR3 is given with its conserved first and last residue. D genes are given only for firm matches. The size of a clone is reported for some rows only, either as once, few or many, or as a class for expanded clones.

V: TRBV28
J: TRBJ2-7
D: TRBD2
size: many
CDR3: CASSFASGSSYEQYF
DNA: TGTGCCAGCAGTTTTGCTAGCGGGAGCTCCTACGAGCAGTACTTC

V: TRBV15
J: TRBJ2-3
D: .
size: .
CDR3: CATGRPGPYTDTQYF
DNA: TGTGCCACCGGCAGACCCGGACCTTACACAGATACGCAGTATTTT

V: TRBV6-2/TRBV6-3
J: TRBJ1-3
D: .
size: .
CDR3: CASSYTVFSGNTIYF
DNA: TGTGCCAGCAGTTACACGGTTTTCTCTGGAAACACCATATATTTT

V: TRBV5-1
J: TRBJ1-4
D: TRBD1
size: .
CDR3: CASSSSPGQEGEKLFF
DNA: TGCGCCAGCAGCTCGAGCCCGGGACAGGAGGGTGAAAAACTGTTTTTT

V: TRBV20-1
J: TRBJ2-5
D: TRBD2
size: .
CDR3: CSARSPSGGYQETQYF
DNA: TGCAGTGCTAGAAGTCCTAGCGGGGGATACCAAGAGACCCAGTACTTC

V: TRBV6-6
J: TRBJ2-1
D: TRBD2
size: few
CDR3: CASSYPTSGGHYEQFF
DNA: TGTGCCAGCAGTTACCCTACTAGCGGGGGTCATTACGAGCAGTTCTTC

V: TRBV27
J: TRBJ2-4
D: .
size: .
CDR3: CASISRADIQYF
DNA: TGTGCCAGCATCTCAAGGGCCGACATTCAGTACTTC

V: TRBV12-3/TRBV12-4
J: TRBJ2-7
D: .
size: .
CDR3: CASSLASQRSHEQYF
DNA: TGTGCCAGCAGTTTAGCGTCCCAGAGAAGCCACGAGCAGTACTTC

V: TRBV7-2
J: TRBJ2-7
D: .
size: .
CDR3: CAGSLPQRISYEQYF
DNA: TGTGCCGGCAGCTTACCCCAACGAATCTCCTACGAGCAGTACTTC

V: TRBV11-2
J: TRBJ1-2
D: TRBD1
size: few
CDR3: CASSFGTGRINYGYTF
DNA: TGTGCCAGCAGCTTTGGGACAGGGAGGATTAACTATGGCTACACCTTC

V: TRBV10-2
J: TRBJ2-3
D: .
size: many
CDR3: CASSVGRPDTQYF
DNA: TGCGCCAGCAGTGTGGGACGACCAGATACGCAGTATTTT

V: TRBV20-1
J: TRBJ1-4
D: .
size: .
CDR3: CSARDLRNEKLFF
DNA: TGCAGTGCTAGAGATTTACGCAATGAAAAACTGTTTTTT

V: TRBV5-1
J: TRBJ1-5
D: .
size: few
CDR3: CASSLMPDNNQPQHF
DNA: TGCGCCAGCAGCTTGATGCCGGACAACAATCAGCCCCAGCATTTT

V: TRBV18
J: TRBJ2-1
D: .
size: many
CDR3: CASSPLFDNEQFF
DNA: TGTGCCAGCTCACCACTATTCGACAATGAGCAGTTCTTC

V: TRBV4-2
J: TRBJ2-3
D: .
size: few
CDR3: CASRTGAGSDTQYF
DNA: TGTGCCAGCAGGACGGGGGCGGGGTCAGATACGCAGTATTTT

V: TRBV6-2/TRBV6-3
J: TRBJ2-2
D: .
size: .
CDR3: CASGVTRDTGELFF
DNA: TGTGCCAGCGGAGTCACGAGGGACACCGGGGAGCTGTTTTTT

V: TRBV2
J: TRBJ2-1
D: TRBD2
size: once
CDR3: CASRWTSAYNERFF
DNA: TGTGCCAGCAGGTGGACTAGCGCCTACAATGAGCGGTTCTTC

V: TRBV4-1
J: TRBJ1-4
D: .
size: .
CDR3: CASSRDRGRLEKLFF
DNA: TGCGCCAGCAGCCGAGACCGGGGCCGGCTTGAAAAACTGTTTTTT

V: TRBV2
J: TRBJ2-1
D: TRBD2
size: .
CDR3: CASRRSWVAGYNEQFF
DNA: TGTGCCAGCAGAAGAAGCTGGGTAGCGGGGTACAATGAGCAGTTCTTC

V: TRBV20-1
J: TRBJ1-2
D: .
size: few
CDR3: CSATGSANYGYTF
DNA: TGCAGTGCCACAGGGTCAGCTAACTATGGCTACACCTTC

V: TRBV6-1
J: TRBJ2-3
D: TRBD2
size: .
CDR3: CASLAGVSTDTQYF
DNA: TGTGCTTCTTTAGCGGGGGTGAGCACAGATACGCAGTATTTT

V: TRBV27
J: TRBJ1-1
D: TRBD1
size: .
CDR3: CASRGQAILNTEAFF
DNA: TGTGCCAGCAGGGGACAGGCGATACTTAACACTGAAGCTTTCTTT

V: TRBV5-1
J: TRBJ2-7
D: .
size: few
CDR3: CASSQASLSGYEQYF
DNA: TGCGCCAGCAGCCAAGCGAGCCTCTCAGGCTACGAGCAGTACTTC

V: TRBV7-9
J: TRBJ2-5
D: .
size: .
CDR3: CASSLFRERETQYF
DNA: TGTGCCAGCAGCTTATTCCGGGAGAGAGAGACCCAGTACTTC

V: TRBV20-1
J: TRBJ1-1
D: .
size: .
CDR3: CSARPTGPTEAFF
DNA: TGCAGTGCTAGACCTACGGGACCCACTGAAGCTTTCTTT

V: TRBV27
J: TRBJ2-7
D: .
size: few
CDR3: CASSFASAGEQYF
DNA: TGTGCCAGCAGTTTTGCTAGCGCGGGCGAGCAGTACTTC

V: TRBV25-1
J: TRBJ2-3
D: TRBD1
size: few
CDR3: CASRGQVSTDTQYF
DNA: TGTGCCAGCAGAGGACAGGTTAGCACAGATACGCAGTATTTT

V: TRBV20-1
J: TRBJ2-1
D: .
size: few
CDR3: CSASLGGEQFF
DNA: TGCAGTGCTAGCCTCGGAGGGGAGCAGTTCTTC

V: TRBV5-1
J: TRBJ2-5
D: .
size: .
CDR3: CASSSGPTSYQETQYF
DNA: TGCGCCAGCAGCTCGGGGCCGACTTCGTACCAAGAGACCCAGTACTTC

V: TRBV5-6
J: TRBJ2-2
D: .
size: once
CDR3: CASSPVDTNTGELFF
DNA: TGTGCCAGCAGCCCCGTAGACACGAACACCGGGGAGCTGTTTTTT

V: TRBV9
J: TRBJ2-3
D: .
size: few
CDR3: CASSVDPGESTDTQYF
DNA: TGTGCCAGCAGCGTAGACCCCGGGGAGAGCACAGATACGCAGTATTTT

V: TRBV12-3/TRBV12-4
J: TRBJ2-7
D: TRBD2
size: .
CDR3: CASSLKGLASGAYEQYF
DNA: TGTGCCAGCAGTTTAAAAGGACTAGCTAGCGGGGCCTACGAGCAGTACTTC

V: TRBV20-1
J: TRBJ2-2
D: .
size: .
CDR3: CSARHVPGRSTGELFF
DNA: TGCAGTGCTAGACACGTTCCGGGTCGTAGCACCGGGGAGCTGTTTTTT

V: TRBV12-3/TRBV12-4
J: TRBJ1-2
D: .
size: .
CDR3: CASSSGVGGYTF
DNA: TGTGCCAGCAGTTCCGGGGTGGGGGGCTACACCTTC

V: TRBV15
J: TRBJ2-5
D: TRBD2
size: .
CDR3: CATSRFPGGQETQYF
DNA: TGTGCCACCAGCAGATTTCCGGGGGGGCAAGAGACCCAGTACTTC

V: TRBV6-5
J: TRBJ2-3
D: .
size: few
CDR3: CASSYRGFPSTDTQYF
DNA: TGTGCCAGCAGTTACCGGGGGTTCCCTAGCACAGATACGCAGTATTTT

V: TRBV3-1
J: TRBJ1-6
D: TRBD1
size: .
CDR3: CASSQEAIRGSPLHF
DNA: TGTGCCAGCAGCCAAGAGGCGATCAGGGGGTCACCCCTCCACTTT

V: TRBV9
J: TRBJ2-3
D: TRBD2
size: many
CDR3: CASSARPFGLAGIADTQYF
DNA: TGTGCCAGCAGCGCTCGACCGTTTGGGCTAGCGGGAATCGCAGATACGCAGTATTTT

V: TRBV25-1
J: TRBJ2-6
D: .
size: .
CDR3: CASSVGNSGANVLTF
DNA: TGTGCCAGCAGTGTAGGAAACTCTGGGGCCAACGTCCTGACTTTC

V: TRBV20-1
J: TRBJ1-6
D: TRBD1
size: .
CDR3: CSAPGTGGWNGSPLHF
DNA: TGCAGTGCCCCCGGGACAGGGGGGTGGAATGGTTCACCCCTCCACTTT

V: TRBV4-2
J: TRBJ2-3
D: .
size: .
CDR3: CASSQGDGATDTQYF
DNA: TGTGCCAGCAGCCAAGGCGACGGGGCGACAGATACGCAGTATTTT

V: TRBV6-2/TRBV6-3
J: TRBJ2-5
D: .
size: .
CDR3: CASRPVSLWEQYF
DNA: TGTGCCAGCAGGCCGGTCTCGCTTTGGGAGCAGTACTTC